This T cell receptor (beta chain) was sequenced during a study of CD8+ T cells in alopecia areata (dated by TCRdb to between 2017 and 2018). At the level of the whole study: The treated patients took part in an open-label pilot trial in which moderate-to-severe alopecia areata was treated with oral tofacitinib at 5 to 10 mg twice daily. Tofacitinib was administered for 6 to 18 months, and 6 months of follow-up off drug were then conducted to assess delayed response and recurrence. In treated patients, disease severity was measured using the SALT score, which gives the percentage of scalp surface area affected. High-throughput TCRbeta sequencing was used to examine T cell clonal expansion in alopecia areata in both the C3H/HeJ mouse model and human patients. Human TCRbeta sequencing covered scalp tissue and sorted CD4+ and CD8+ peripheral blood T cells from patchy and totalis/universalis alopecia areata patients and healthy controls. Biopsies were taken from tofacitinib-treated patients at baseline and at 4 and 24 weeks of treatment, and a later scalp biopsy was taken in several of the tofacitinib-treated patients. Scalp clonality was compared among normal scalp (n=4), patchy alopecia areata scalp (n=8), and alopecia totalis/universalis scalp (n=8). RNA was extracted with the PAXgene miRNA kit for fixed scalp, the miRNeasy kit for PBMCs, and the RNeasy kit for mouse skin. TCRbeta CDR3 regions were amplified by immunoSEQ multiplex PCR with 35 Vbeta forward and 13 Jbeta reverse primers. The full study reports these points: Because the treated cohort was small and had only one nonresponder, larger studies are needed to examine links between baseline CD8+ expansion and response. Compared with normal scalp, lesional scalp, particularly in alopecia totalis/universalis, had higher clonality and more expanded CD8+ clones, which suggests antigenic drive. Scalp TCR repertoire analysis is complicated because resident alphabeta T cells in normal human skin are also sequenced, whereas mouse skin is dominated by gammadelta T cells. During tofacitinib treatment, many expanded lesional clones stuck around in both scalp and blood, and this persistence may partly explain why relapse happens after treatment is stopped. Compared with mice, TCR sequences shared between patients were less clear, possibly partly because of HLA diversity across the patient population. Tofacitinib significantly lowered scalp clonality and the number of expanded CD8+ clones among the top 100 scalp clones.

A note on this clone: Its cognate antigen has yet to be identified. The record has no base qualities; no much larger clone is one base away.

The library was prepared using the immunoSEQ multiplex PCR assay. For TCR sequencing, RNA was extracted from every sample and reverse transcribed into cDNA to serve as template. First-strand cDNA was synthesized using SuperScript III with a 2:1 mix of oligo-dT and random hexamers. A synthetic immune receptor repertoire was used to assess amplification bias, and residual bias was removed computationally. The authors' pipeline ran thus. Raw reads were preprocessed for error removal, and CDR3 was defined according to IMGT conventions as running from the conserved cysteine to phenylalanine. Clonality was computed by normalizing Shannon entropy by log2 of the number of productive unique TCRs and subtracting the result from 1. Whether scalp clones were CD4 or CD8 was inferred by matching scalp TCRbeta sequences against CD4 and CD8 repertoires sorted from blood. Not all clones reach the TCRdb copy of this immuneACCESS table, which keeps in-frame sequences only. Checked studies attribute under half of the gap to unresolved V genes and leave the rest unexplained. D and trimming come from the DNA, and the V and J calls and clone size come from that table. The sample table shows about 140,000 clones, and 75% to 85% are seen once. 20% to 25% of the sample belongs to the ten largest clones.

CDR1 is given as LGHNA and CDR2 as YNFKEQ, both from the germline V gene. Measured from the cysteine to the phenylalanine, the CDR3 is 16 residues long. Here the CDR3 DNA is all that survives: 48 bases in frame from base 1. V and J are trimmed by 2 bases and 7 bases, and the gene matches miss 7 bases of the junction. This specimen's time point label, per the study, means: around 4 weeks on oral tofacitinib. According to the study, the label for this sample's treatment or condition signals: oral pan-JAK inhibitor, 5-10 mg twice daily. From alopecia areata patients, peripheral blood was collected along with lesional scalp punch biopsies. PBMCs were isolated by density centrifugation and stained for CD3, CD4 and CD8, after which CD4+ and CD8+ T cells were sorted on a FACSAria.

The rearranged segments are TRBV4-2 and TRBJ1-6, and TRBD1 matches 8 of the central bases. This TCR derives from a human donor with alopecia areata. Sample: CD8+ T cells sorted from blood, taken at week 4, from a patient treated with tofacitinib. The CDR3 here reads CASSQFDRGENSPLHF. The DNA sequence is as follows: TGTGCCAGCAGCCAATTCGACAGGGGCGAAAATTCACCCCTCCACTTT.